This T cell receptor (beta chain) was recorded in a study of T cell responses to AZD1222 COVID-19 vaccine. General observations from the study: Repertoires in all cases were sampled only once the peak T cell response had passed. Along spike, vaccine-associated CD4 TCRs were found throughout, with dominance at 160-218 and 743-854.

This clone has a handful of counts. What it binds is unknown. Measured with immunoSEQ multiplex PCR; TCRdb has only the in-frame clones, and not every one. The sample records 75,000 to 90,000 clones, approximately 92% being singletons. CDR1 is MNHNS, CDR2 SASEGT, per germline. V was shortened by 1 base and J by 6 bases, with 10 bases between the two germline ends. The CDR3 contains 13 residues. This chain joins TRBV6-1 and TRBJ2-7; D is undetermined. This TCR came from an adult who received the AZD1222 COVID-19 vaccine. The source was peripheral blood, collected 28 days after the second AZD1222 dose. CDR3 coding DNA: TGTGCCAGCAGTGAAGGGCCAGCGAGCGAGCAGTACTTC. Amino acid sequence: CASSEGPASEQYF.